Presented here are 28 T cell receptor beta chains from one specimen sequenced in a study of blood T cell repertoires in COVID-19. The data were produced by immunoSEQ multiplex PCR, yet TCRdb's version contains in-frame clones alone and is incomplete. The sample lists about 220,000 clones; about 79% were seen once. The specimen sequenced was PBMCs or T cells enriched from blood (not recorded which). These receptors were collected from a woman aged 55-70 years who had recovered from COVID-19.

J is TRBJ2-5 and V is TRBV6-2 or TRBV6-3; unclear D gene. Trimming took 0 bases from V and 5 from J, leaving 4 bases between them. This CDR3 has 12 amino acids. Germline V gives CDR1 MNHEY, CDR2 SVGEGT. The chain's CDR3 is CASSYSPETQYF. In DNA, the CDR3 is TGTGCCAGCAGTTACTCCCCGGAGACCCAGTACTTC.

This rearrangement joins TRBV19 to TRBJ1-5; a weak D match, TRBD1 (6 bases). CDR3 size: 15 residues. The germline CDR1 and CDR2 sequences are LNHDA and SQIVND (reference sequence). V was cut by 4 bases and J by 3 bases, with 13 bases left in between. As DNA, the CDR3 is TGTGCCAGTAGTAGGCAGGGGCGTTACAATCAGCCCCAGCATTTT. It yields the protein CASSRQGRYNQPQHF.

This clone occurred once. J is TRBJ2-5 and V is TRBV7-8, with D hard to call. The germline V gene encodes CDR1 SGHVS and CDR2 FQNEAQ. Trimming pared 5 bases from V and 5 bases from J, leaving 9 bases between. The CDR3 runs 12 residues. In nucleotides, the CDR3 is TGTGCCAGCAGCCCCCTAGGCGAGACCCAGTACTTC. The encoded protein is CASSPLGETQYF.

The chain carries TRBV3-1 (or the pseudogene TRBV3-2) and TRBJ1-1; 8 bases agree with TRBD1. CDR3 length: 14 amino acids. CDR1 is LGHDT and CDR2 is YNNKEL in the germline V gene (reference sequence). J gave up 10 bases and V 2 bases, and 9 bases lay outside the gene matches. The CDR3: CASSQFSTTGGAFF. As DNA, the CDR3 is TGTGCCAGCAGCCAATTCTCAACCACAGGGGGAGCTTTCTTT.

The genes are TRBV2 and TRBJ1-4, with no clear D. V was cut by 10 bases and J by 3 bases, with 18 bases left in between. Germline assignment: CDR1 SNHLY and CDR2 FYNNEI. This CDR3 contains 15 residues. The CDR3 here is CATNRDGASNEKLFF. The CDR3 DNA reads TGTGCCACCAACCGGGATGGAGCGTCTAATGAAAAACTGTTTTTT.

The chain links TRBV19 to TRBJ1-2, with D hard to call. Germline loops: CDR1 LNHDA, CDR2 SQIVND (reference sequence). Trimming pared 4 bases from V and 0 bases from J, leaving 12 bases between. CDR3 length: 15 amino acids. The CDR3: CASSRSREANYGYTF. CDR3 DNA sequence: TGTGCCAGTAGTAGGTCCCGGGAAGCTAACTATGGCTACACCTTC.

J is TRBJ2-7 and V is TRBV6-4; 8 nucleotides match TRBD1. Germline V gene sequence: CDR1 MRHNA, CDR2 SNTAGT. CDR3 length: 13 residues. Trimming took 3 bases from V and 8 from J; bases not matched to a gene: 6. The CDR3 nucleotides read TGTGCCAGCAGTGAAACCCGGACAGGGCAGCAGTACTTC. Protein product: CASSETRTGQQYF.

The chain links TRBV7-2 to TRBJ2-3; the D is unclear. Looked up from germline, CDR1 is SGHTA and CDR2 is FQGNSA. The CDR3 is made up of 12 amino acids. V was cut by 1 base and J by 6 bases, with 5 bases left in between. The CDR3 DNA sequence: TGTGCCAGCAGCTTAGTGTCGGATACGCAGTATTTT. It translates to CASSLVSDTQYF. Complete variable domain (other parts from reference TRBV7-2 and TRBJ2-3): GAGVSQSPSNKVTEKGKDVELRCDPISGHTALYWYRQSLGQGLEFLIYFQGNSAPDKSGLPSDRFSAERTGGSVSTLTIQRTQQEDSAVYLCASSLVSDTQYFGPGTRLTVL.

V and J are TRBV10-3 and TRBJ1-3; no definite D call. Deletions cut 11 bases from V and 0 bases from J, with 17 bases between. Germline V gene data show CDR1 as ENHRY and CDR2 as SYGVKD. The CDR3 sequence is 15 residues long. The CDR3 DNA reads as TGTGCCGCATCTCAGGCAATGGACTCTGGAAACACCATATATTTT. Its translation is CAASQAMDSGNTIYF.

The chain's CDR3 is CASSRLGLKLFF. The CDR3, as DNA: TGTGCCAGCTCGAGACTGGGTTTAAAACTGTTTTTT. The chain recombines TRBV7-2 with TRBJ1-4; D is unclear. Germline CDR1 SGHTA, CDR2 FQGNSA. V lost 8 bases and J 10 bases, leaving 14 bases between the germline ends. CDR3 size: 12 residues.

The genes are TRBV27 and TRBJ1-5, with 7 positions matching TRBD1. The CDR3 consists of 13 residues. Germline V gene sequence: CDR1 MNHEY, CDR2 SMNVEV (reference sequence). The J segment lost 7 bases and the V segment lost 6 bases, leaving 6 bases of the junction unmatched. The CDR3 reads CASRRGLEQPQHF. In nucleotides, the CDR3 is TGTGCCAGCAGGAGGGGGCTAGAGCAGCCCCAGCATTTT.

The chain couples TRBV5-5 to TRBJ2-1; 7 nucleotides line up with TRBD1. Germline lookup yields CDR1 SGHKS and CDR2 YYEKEE (reference sequence). After removal of 2 bases from V and 8 bases from J, the junction contained 10 bases not matched to a gene. The CDR3 runs to 15 residues. The CDR3 is CASSFSVTGSYEQFF. The CDR3 nucleotides are TGTGCCAGCAGCTTTTCCGTGACAGGGAGTTATGAGCAGTTCTTC.

In its sample, this clone was seen once. The genes are TRBV6-5 and TRBJ2-1; D uncertain. CDR3 length: 13 amino acids. The V end lost 8 bases, the J end lost 4 bases, and 12 bases lay between the germline ends. Looked up from germline, CDR1 is MNHEY and CDR2 is SVGAGI. CDR3 residues: CASGTTKYNEQFF. The CDR3 DNA is TGTGCCAGCGGTACAACAAAATACAATGAGCAGTTCTTC.

The chain employs TRBV19 and TRBJ1-1; D is unclear. Germline CDR1 and CDR2: LNHDA and SQIVND (reference sequence). The CDR3 loop spans 17 amino acids. The V gene lost 6 bases and the J gene lost 1 base, with 21 bases spanning the gap. The CDR3: CASSPLSRNRPNTEAFF. DNA for the CDR3: TGTGCCAGTAGCCCACTCTCTCGGAACAGACCGAACACTGAAGCTTTCTTT.

The CDR3 DNA sequence: TGTGCCAGTAGTGCCGACAGGGGGCAGCGCACAGATACGCAGTATTTT. This encodes CASSADRGQRTDTQYF. This chain uses TRBV19 with TRBJ2-3; TRBD1 matches 10 bases. Germline CDR1 is LNHDA and CDR2 is SQIVND (reference sequence). The CDR3 totals 16 residues. J was trimmed by 1 base and V by 5 bases; bases with no gene match: 6.

The genes are TRBV7-8 and TRBJ2-3; tentatively, D is TRBD1 (6 bases). The germline V gene encodes CDR1 SGHVS and CDR2 FQNEAQ. The CDR3 covers 15 residues. V gave up 0 bases and J gave up 5 bases, with 12 bases separating them. The CDR3 loop reads CASSLASHREDTQYF. CDR3 DNA: TGTGCCAGCAGCTTAGCTTCGCACAGGGAAGATACGCAGTATTTT.

This clone was recorded only once. The J gene is TRBJ2-2, the V gene TRBV3-1 (or the pseudogene TRBV3-2); D is unclear. Trimming removed 1 base from V and 4 bases from J, with 7 bases in between. CDR3 length: 14 amino acids. From germline, CDR1 is LGHDT and CDR2 YNNKEL (reference sequence). CDR3 loop: CASSQAAVTGELFF. The CDR3 DNA sequence: TGTGCCAGCAGCCAAGCGGCGGTCACCGGGGAGCTGTTTTTT.

In this sample, this clone turned up once. The V gene is TRBV29-1, the J gene TRBJ2-7, with a weak D call TRBD2 (6 bases). This CDR3 is 12 amino acids long. Germline CDR1 and CDR2: SQVTM and ANQGSEA. The ends were cut back, 3 bases at V and 3 bases at J, with 9 bases in the middle. The CDR3 is CSVEMDYYEQYF. As DNA, the CDR3 is TGCAGCGTTGAGATGGACTACTACGAGCAGTACTTC.

This chain uses TRBV5-4 with TRBJ2-1, with 7 positions matching TRBD1. V was pared by 4 bases and J by 9 bases, with 10 bases of the junction left unmatched. Germline assignment: CDR1 SGHNT and CDR2 YYREEE (reference sequence). The CDR3 consists of 14 residues. CDR3 amino acids: CASSRGGGFSEQFF. The CDR3, as DNA: TGTGCCAGCAGCCGAGGGGGCGGATTTAGTGAGCAGTTCTTC.

The sample holds one count of this clone. The gene calls are TRBV6-2 or TRBV6-3 and TRBJ2-2; 9 bases agree with TRBD2. This CDR3 has 15 residues. The V gene's germline CDR1 is MNHEY and CDR2 SVGEGT. V gave up 0 bases and J gave up 7 bases; unmatched junction bases: 3. CDR3 in amino acids: CASSYSAGGHGELFF. The CDR3 DNA reads TGTGCCAGCAGTTACTCGGCGGGAGGGCACGGGGAGCTGTTTTTT.

This chain connects TRBV5-1 to TRBJ1-1; 9 bases match TRBD1. Trimming at V came to 0 bases and at J to 3 bases, leaving 6 bases not matched to a gene. The CDR3 is 16 residues long. CDR1 and CDR2 from the germline V gene are SGHRS and YFSETQ. The CDR3 region has the DNA TGCGCCAGCAGCTTGGGACAGGGGGTGTGGGACACTGAAGCTTTCTTT. Its protein product is CASSLGQGVWDTEAFF.

The J gene is TRBJ2-7, the V gene TRBV11-3, with 7 bases aligning to TRBD1. V was clipped by 5 bases and J by 2 bases; unmatched bases: 6. This CDR3 is built from 14 residues. Germline values: CDR1 SGHNT, CDR2 YENEEA. This CDR3 is CASSPSRGTYEQYF. CDR3 nucleotides: TGTGCCAGCAGCCCGAGCAGGGGGACCTACGAGCAGTACTTC.

This clone was counted only a few times. The chain combines TRBV7-8 with TRBJ1-1, with D possibly TRBD1 on 6 matching bases. This CDR3 has 14 amino acids. CDR1 is SGHVS and CDR2 is FQNEAQ in the germline V gene. Between the trimmed V and J ends, which lost 5 bases and 4 bases, there was a span of 14 bases. The CDR3 region is CASSAQGGSTEAFF. CDR3 sequence (DNA): TGTGCCAGCAGCGCACAGGGCGGAAGCACTGAAGCTTTCTTT.

This clone was counted only a few times. V gene TRBV4-2 combines with J gene TRBJ1-1, with unresolved D. V was trimmed by 0 bases and J by 8 bases, leaving 13 bases between them. Germline V CDR1 and CDR2: LGHNA, YNFKEQ. This CDR3 contains 14 residues. This CDR3 reads CASSQDQVGREAFF. CDR3 DNA sequence: TGTGCCAGCAGCCAAGATCAGGTTGGGAGGGAAGCTTTCTTT.

This clone occurred a few times. The rearrangement links TRBV7-9 to TRBJ1-2; D possibly corresponds to TRBD1 (5 bases). V was pared by 0 bases and J by 8 bases, with 25 bases between. This CDR3 has 18 amino acids. CDR1 and CDR2 (germline): SEHNR, FQNEAQ (reference sequence). The CDR3 region has the DNA TGTGCCAGCAGCTTAGCTATCGGCGCTCAGGGTGCACTAAGCGGCTACACCTTC. Translating gives CASSLAIGAQGALSGYTF. The full variable domain, completed using reference TRBV7-9 and TRBJ1-2, is DTGVSQNPRHKITKRGQNVTFRCDPISEHNRLYWYRQTLGQGPEFLTYFQNEAQLEKSRLLSDRFSAERPKGSFSTLEIQRTEQGDSAMYLCASSLAIGAQGALSGYTFGSGTRLTVV.

The V and J genes are TRBV12-3 or TRBV12-4 and TRBJ1-2; D possibly corresponds to TRBD1 (6 bases). V was cut by 5 bases and J by 7 bases, with 14 bases left in between. The CDR3 sequence is 13 residues long. The CDR3 region is CASSLATGFGYTF. The CDR3 DNA is TGTGCCAGCAGTCTGGCTACAGGGTTTGGCTACACCTTC.

This clone appeared once. The V call is TRBV5-4, the J call TRBJ1-5; D gene unclear. The V gene's germline CDR1 is SGHNT and CDR2 YYREEE (reference sequence). V was shortened by 2 bases and J by 7 bases, with 10 bases between the two germline ends. The CDR3 sequence is 13 residues long. The CDR3 DNA is TGTGCCAGCAGCTTTGGCGGCGACCAGCCCCAGCATTTT. It specifies CASSFGGDQPQHF.

This chain joins TRBV9 and TRBJ1-3; D unclear. Trimming pared 0 bases from V and 7 bases from J, leaving 5 bases between. This CDR3 region has 12 residues. The germline gives CDR1 SGDLS, CDR2 YYNGEE. For the CDR3, the DNA is TGTGCCAGCAGCGTAGTCCGGAACACCATATATTTT. It is translated as CASSVVRNTIYF.